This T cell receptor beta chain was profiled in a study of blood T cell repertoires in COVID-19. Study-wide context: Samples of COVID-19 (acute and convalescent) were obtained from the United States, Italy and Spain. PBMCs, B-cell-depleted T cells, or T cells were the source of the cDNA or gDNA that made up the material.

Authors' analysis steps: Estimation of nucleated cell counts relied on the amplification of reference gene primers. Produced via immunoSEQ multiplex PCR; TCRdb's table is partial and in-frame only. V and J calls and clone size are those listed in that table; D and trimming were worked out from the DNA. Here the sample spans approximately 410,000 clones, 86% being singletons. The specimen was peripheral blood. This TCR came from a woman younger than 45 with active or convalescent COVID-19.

The CDR3 region has the DNA TGTGCCAGCAGCTTAGCGCAGGGTTACGAGCAGTACTTC. Its protein product is CASSLAQGYEQYF. The chain combines TRBV11-2 with TRBJ2-7; D perhaps matches TRBD1 (5 bases). Germline CDR1 SGHAT, CDR2 FQNNGV. Trimming left V 1 base short and J 4 bases short, with 8 bases between. The CDR3 spans 13 residues.